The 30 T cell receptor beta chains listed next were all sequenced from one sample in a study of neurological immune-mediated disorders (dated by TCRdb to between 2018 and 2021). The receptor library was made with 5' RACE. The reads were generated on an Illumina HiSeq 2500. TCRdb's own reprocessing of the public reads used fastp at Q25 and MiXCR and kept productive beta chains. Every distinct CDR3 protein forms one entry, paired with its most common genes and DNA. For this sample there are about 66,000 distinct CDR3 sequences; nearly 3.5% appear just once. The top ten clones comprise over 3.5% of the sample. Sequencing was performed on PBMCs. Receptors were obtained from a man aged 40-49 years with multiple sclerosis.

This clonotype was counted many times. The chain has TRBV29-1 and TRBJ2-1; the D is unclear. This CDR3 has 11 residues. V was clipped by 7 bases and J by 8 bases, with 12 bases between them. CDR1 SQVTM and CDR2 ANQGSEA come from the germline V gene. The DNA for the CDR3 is TGCAGCGCCGAACTCAACTATGAGCAGTTCTTC. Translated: CSAELNYEQFF.

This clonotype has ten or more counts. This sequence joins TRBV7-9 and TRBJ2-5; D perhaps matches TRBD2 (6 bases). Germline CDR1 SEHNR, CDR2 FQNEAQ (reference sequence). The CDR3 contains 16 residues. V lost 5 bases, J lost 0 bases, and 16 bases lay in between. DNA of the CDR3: TGTGCCAGCAGCGCGGGGTGGGCGGGTCACCAAGAGACCCAGTACTTC. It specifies CASSAGWAGHQETQYF.

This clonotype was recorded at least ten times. CDR3 nucleotide sequence: TGCAGTGCTAGGGGCTTGAACACCGGGGAGCTGTTTTTT. Amino acids: CSARGLNTGELFF. The rearrangement joins TRBV20-1 to TRBJ2-2; D ambiguous. The CDR3 extends over 13 amino acids. From germline, CDR1 is DFQATT and CDR2 SNEGSKA (reference sequence). Trimming shortened V by 3 bases and J by 1 base, and 6 bases separated the two germline ends.

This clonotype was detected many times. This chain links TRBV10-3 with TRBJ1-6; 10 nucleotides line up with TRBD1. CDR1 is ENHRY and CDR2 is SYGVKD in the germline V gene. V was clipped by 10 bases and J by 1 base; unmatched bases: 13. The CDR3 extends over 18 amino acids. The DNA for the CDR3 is TGTGCCACCTATGACCGGGACAGGGGAAGGTCCTATAATTCACCCCTCCACTTT. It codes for CATYDRDRGRSYNSPLHF.

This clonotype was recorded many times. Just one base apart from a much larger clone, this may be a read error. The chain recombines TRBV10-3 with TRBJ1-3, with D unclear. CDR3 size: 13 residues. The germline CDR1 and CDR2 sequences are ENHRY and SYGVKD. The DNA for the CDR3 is TGTGCCACCCTACCCTCCTCTGGAAAAACCATATATTTT. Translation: CATLPSSGKTIYF.

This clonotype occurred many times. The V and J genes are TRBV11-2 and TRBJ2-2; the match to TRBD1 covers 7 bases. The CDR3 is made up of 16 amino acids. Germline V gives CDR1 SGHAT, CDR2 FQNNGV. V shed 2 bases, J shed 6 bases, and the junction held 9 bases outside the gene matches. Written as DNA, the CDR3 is TGTGCCAGCAGCTTATTGGAAGGGGGCCACCCCGGGGAGCTGTTTTTT. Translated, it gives CASSLLEGGHPGELFF. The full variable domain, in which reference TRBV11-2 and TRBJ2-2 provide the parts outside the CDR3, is EAGVAQSPRYKIIEKRQSVAFWCNPISGHATLYWYQQILGQGPKLLIQFQNNGVVDDSQLPKDRFSAERLKGVDSTLKIQPAKLEDSAVYLCASSLLEGGHPGELFFGEGSRLTVL.

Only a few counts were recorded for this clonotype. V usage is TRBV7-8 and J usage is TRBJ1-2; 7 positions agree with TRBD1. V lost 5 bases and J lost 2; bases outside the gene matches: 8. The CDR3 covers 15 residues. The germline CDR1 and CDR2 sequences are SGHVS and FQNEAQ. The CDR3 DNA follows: TGTGCCAGCAGCGCCACAGGGGCGACAAACTATGGCTACACCTTC. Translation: CASSATGATNYGYTF.

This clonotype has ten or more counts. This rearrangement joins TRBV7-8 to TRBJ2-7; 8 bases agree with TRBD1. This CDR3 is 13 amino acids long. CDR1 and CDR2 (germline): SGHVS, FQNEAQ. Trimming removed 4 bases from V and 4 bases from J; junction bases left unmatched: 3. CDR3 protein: CASSSDRVYEQYF. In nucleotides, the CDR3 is TGTGCCAGCAGCTCGGACAGGGTGTACGAGCAGTACTTC.

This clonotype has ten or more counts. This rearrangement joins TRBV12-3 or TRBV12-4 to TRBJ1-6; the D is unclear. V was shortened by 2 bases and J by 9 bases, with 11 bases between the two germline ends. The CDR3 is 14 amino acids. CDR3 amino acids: CASSLLGEGSPLHF. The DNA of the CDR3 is TGTGCCAGCAGTTTACTGGGAGAGGGTTCACCCCTCCACTTT.

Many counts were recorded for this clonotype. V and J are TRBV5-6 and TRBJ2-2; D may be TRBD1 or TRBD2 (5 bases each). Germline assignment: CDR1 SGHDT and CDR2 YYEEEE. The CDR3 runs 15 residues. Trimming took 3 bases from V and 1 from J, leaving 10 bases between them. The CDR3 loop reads CASSSGTENTGELFF. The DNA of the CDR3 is TGTGCCAGCAGCTCCGGGACGGAGAACACCGGGGAGCTGTTTTTT.

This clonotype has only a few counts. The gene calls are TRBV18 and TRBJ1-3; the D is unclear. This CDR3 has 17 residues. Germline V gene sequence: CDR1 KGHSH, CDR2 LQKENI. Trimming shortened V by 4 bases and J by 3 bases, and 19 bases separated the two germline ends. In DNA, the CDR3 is TGTGCCAGCTCACGCACGGGCTCGAGCTACCTTGGAAACACCATATATTTT. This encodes CASSRTGSSYLGNTIYF. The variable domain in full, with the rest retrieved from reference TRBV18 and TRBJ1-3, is NAGVMQNPRHLVRRRGQEARLRCSPMKGHSHVYWYRQLPEEGLKFMVYLQKENIIDESGMPKERFSAEFPKEGPSILRIQQVVRGDSAAYFCASSRTGSSYLGNTIYFGEGSWLTVV.

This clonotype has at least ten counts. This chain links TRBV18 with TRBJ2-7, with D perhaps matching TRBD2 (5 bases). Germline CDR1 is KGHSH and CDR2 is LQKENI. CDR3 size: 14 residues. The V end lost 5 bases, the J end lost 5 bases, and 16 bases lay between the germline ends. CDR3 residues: CASSSPGKGNEQYF. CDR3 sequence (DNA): TGTGCCAGCTCATCGCCGGGAAAGGGCAACGAGCAGTACTTC.

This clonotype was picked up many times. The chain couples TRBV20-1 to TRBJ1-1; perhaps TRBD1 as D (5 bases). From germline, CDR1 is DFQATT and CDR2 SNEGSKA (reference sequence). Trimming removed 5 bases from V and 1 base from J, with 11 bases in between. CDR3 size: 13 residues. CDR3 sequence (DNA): TGCAGTGCTCGACAGACGCCGAACACTGAAGCTTTCTTT. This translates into CSARQTPNTEAFF.

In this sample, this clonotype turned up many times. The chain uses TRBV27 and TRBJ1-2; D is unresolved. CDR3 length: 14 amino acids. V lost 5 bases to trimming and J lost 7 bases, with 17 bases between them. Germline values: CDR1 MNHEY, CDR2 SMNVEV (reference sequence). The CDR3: CASSPILGLGGYTF. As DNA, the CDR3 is TGTGCCAGCAGTCCAATTCTCGGACTGGGTGGCTACACCTTC.

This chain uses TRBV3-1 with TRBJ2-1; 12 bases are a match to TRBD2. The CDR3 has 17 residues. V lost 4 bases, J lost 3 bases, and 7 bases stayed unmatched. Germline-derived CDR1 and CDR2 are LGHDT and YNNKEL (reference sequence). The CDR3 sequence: CASSLRGTSGFYNEQFF. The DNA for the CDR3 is TGTGCCAGCAGCCTTCGAGGGACTAGCGGGTTCTACAATGAGCAGTTCTTC.

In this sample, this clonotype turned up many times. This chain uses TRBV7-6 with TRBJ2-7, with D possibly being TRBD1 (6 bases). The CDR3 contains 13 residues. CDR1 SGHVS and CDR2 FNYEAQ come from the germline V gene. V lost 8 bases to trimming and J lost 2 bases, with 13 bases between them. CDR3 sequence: CASAQGLAYEQYF. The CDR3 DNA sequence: TGTGCCAGCGCTCAGGGGCTCGCCTACGAGCAGTACTTC.

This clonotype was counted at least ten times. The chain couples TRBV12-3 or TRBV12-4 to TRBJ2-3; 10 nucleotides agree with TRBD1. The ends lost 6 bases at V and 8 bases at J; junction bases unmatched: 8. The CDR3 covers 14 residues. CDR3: CASRRDRGALTQYF. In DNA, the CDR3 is TGTGCCAGCAGGCGGGACAGGGGCGCTCTTACGCAGTATTTT.

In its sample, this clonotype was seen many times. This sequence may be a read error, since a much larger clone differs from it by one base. The CDR3 sequence is CSVETGGNQHQHF. CDR3 coding DNA: TGCAGCGTTGAAACGGGGGGCAATCAGCACCAGCATTTT. The V and J genes are TRBV29-1 and TRBJ1-5, with D tentatively TRBD1 (6 bases). In germline, CDR1 is SQVTM, CDR2 ANQGSEA. The CDR3 runs to 13 residues.

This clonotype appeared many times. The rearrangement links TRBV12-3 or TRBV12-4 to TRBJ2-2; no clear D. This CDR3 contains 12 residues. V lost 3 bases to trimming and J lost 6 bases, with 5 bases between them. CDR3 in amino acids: CASSLKSGELFF. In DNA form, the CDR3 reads TGTGCCAGCAGTTTGAAATCCGGGGAGCTGTTTTTT.

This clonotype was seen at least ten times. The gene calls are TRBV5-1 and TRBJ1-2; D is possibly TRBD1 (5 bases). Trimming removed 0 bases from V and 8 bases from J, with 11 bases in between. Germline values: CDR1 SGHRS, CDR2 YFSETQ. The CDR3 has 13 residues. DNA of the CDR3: TGCGCCAGCAGCTTGGTTGGCGGGGCCGGCTACACCTTC. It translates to CASSLVGGAGYTF.

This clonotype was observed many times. This CDR3 reads CASSEEFRQPQHF. In DNA, the CDR3 is TGCGCCAGCAGTGAAGAGTTTCGTCAGCCCCAGCATTTT. V and J are TRBV10-2 and TRBJ1-5; D gene unclear. V was pared by 3 bases and J by 6 bases, with 9 bases between. The CDR3 totals 13 residues. Germline loops: CDR1 WSHSY, CDR2 SAAADI.

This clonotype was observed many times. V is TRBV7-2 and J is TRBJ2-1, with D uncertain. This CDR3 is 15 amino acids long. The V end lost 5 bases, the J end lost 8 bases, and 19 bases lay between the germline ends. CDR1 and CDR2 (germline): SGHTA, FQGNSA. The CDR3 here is CASSGVSAIGDEQFF. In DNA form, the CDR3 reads TGTGCCAGCAGCGGGGTCTCGGCGATAGGAGATGAGCAGTTCTTC.

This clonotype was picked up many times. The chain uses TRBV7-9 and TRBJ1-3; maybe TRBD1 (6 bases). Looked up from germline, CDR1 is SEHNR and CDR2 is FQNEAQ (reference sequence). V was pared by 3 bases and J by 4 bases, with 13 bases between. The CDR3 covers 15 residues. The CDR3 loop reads CASSFGFTGGNTIYF. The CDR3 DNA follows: TGTGCCAGCAGCTTTGGGTTCACAGGGGGAAACACCATATATTTT.

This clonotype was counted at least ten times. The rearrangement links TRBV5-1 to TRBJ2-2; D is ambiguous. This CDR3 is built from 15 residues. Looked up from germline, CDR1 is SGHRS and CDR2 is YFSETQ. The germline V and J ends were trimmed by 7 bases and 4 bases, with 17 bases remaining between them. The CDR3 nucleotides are TGCGCCAGCCACACGACGTCGGGCGGCACCGGGGAGCTGTTTTTT. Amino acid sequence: CASHTTSGGTGELFF.

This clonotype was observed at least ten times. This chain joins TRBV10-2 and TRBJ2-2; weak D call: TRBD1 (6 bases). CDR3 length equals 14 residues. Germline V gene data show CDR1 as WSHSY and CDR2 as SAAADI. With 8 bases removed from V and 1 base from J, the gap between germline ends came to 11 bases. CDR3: CASEVTGNTGELFF. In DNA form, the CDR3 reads TGCGCCAGCGAGGTGACAGGGAACACCGGGGAGCTGTTTTTT.

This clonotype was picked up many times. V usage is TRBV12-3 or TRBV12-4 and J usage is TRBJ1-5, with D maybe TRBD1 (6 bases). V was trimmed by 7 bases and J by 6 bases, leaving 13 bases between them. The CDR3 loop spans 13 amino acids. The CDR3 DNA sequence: TGTGCCAGCACCTTCCAAGGGGGTCAGCCCCAGCATTTT. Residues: CASTFQGGQPQHF.

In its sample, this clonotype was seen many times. In DNA form, the CDR3 reads TGTGCCAGCAGTTCCCTTCGGGGGGCGGCCGTTGGTAATTCACCCCTCCACTTT. Protein sequence: CASSSLRGAAVGNSPLHF. This chain links TRBV6-5 with TRBJ1-6, with D perhaps matching TRBD1 (6 bases). This CDR3 is built from 18 residues. Trimming cost V 4 bases and J 6 bases, with 22 bases left between them. Germline CDR1 reads MNHEY; CDR2 reads SVGAGI.

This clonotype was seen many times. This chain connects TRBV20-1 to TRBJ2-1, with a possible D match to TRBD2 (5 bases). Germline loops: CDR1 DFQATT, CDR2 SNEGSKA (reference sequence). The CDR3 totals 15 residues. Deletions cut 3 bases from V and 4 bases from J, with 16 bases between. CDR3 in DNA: TGCAGTGCTAGGTACGACTATTGGCCGTACAATGAGCAGTTCTTC. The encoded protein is CSARYDYWPYNEQFF.

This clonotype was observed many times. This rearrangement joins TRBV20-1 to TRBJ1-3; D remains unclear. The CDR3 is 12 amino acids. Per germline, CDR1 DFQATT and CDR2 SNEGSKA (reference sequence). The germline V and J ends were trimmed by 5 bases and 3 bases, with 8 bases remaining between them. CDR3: CSAGKGGNTIYF. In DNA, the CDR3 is TGCAGTGCTGGGAAGGGTGGAAACACCATATATTTT.

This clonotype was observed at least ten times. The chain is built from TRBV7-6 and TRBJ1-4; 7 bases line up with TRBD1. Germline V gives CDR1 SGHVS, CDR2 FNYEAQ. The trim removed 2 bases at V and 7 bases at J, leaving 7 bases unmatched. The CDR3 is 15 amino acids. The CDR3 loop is CASSLRGGGREKLFF. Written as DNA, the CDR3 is TGTGCCAGCAGCTTAAGAGGGGGCGGTCGTGAAAAACTGTTTTTT.